This T cell receptor beta chain was obtained from a study of control samples from healthy donors and cancer patients. Data came from immunoSEQ multiplex PCR; TCRdb stores just in-frame clones and leaves some out. The data hold 70,000 or so clones, with approximately 89% observed a single time. The junction had 6 bases not matched to a gene; V was cut back by 5 bases and J by 7 bases. Germline V lookup: CDR1 LGHNA, CDR2 YNFKEQ. This CDR3 is 14 amino acids long. This clone came up a few times. This TCR was sampled from a man in his 60s with lung cancer. The V and J genes are TRBV4-2 and TRBJ2-1; 9 positions agree with TRBD2. The sequenced sample consisted of PBMCs. For the CDR3, the DNA is TGTGCCAGCAGCTACGCGGGGGGGCCAAATGAGCAGTTCTTC. Its translation: CASSYAGGPNEQFF.